Listed below are T cell receptor beta chains from one sample, sequenced in a study of Graves' ophthalmopathy and Graves' hyperthyroidism. TCRdb re-called the multiplex PCR reads through MiXCR, storing one row per CDR3 protein. This sample has about 400,000 distinct CDR3 sequences, with about a sixth found just once. Sequencing was performed on peripheral blood. These receptor sequences come from a woman aged 18-29 years with Graves' ophthalmopathy. Each CDR3 is given without its conserved first and last residue. D genes are given only for firm matches.

V gene	J gene	D gene	CDR3 protein
TRBV28	TRBJ1-2	-	ASSTGLPVGGYT
TRBV28	TRBJ1-6	-	ASSGAIAPLH
TRBV19	TRBJ2-2	-	ASSIGANTGELF
TRBV6-1	TRBJ2-7	TRBD1	ASRRGQAITGAYEQY
TRBV10-3	TRBJ2-5	TRBD1	AGEQQGPQETQY
TRBV24-1	TRBJ2-5	TRBD1	ATSDLRDRGPETQY
TRBV30	TRBJ2-7	-	AGGPGGEQY
TRBV28	TRBJ1-1	-	ASSLGGQGYNTEAF
TRBV18	TRBJ1-2	-	ASSLGAGAYGYT
TRBV7-2	TRBJ1-1	-	ASTFEWGSEAF
TRBV15	TRBJ2-2	TRBD2	ATSRAGLAGPNTGELF
TRBV6-1	TRBJ2-7	-	ASSVGDSREQY
TRBV24-1	TRBJ1-1	-	ATSEGRGEAF
TRBV30	TRBJ2-7	TRBD2	AWSVAGASSYEQY
TRBV12-3/TRBV12-4	TRBJ2-7	TRBD2	ASSINPGTGGRYEQY
TRBV7-9	TRBJ1-1	-	ASSLAQTGPNTEAF
TRBV28	TRBJ2-2	-	ASSRLDGDLGELF
TRBV19	TRBJ1-5	TRBD1	ASISTGGLNQPQH
TRBV28	TRBJ2-4	-	ASSYTGLAKNIQY
TRBV12-3/TRBV12-4	TRBJ2-1	TRBD2	ASSFGYSGRADNEQF
TRBV20-1	TRBJ2-7	-	SASRTGASYEQY
TRBV2	TRBJ2-7	-	ASSVGGPYEQY
TRBV28	TRBJ2-7	TRBD2	ASTPGLASSYEQY
TRBV20-1	TRBJ2-3	-	SARDPLGVDTQY
TRBV6-2/TRBV6-3	TRBJ1-1	-	ASSPSSGTEAF
TRBV28	TRBJ1-1	-	ASSSIGGNTEAF
TRBV6-5	TRBJ1-1	-	ASSYSRLNTEAF
TRBV29-1	TRBJ1-1	TRBD1	SIGQGGTEAF
TRBV6-1	TRBJ1-5	-	ASYDGGYSNQPQH
TRBV19	TRBJ2-7	-	ASSKGGPGEQY
TRBV6-2/TRBV6-3	TRBJ1-1	TRBD1	ASRNRIPQGDTEAF
TRBV7-8	TRBJ2-7	-	ASSFQGHQY
TRBV28	TRBJ2-4	-	ASSFNRFSAKNIQY
TRBV6-5	TRBJ1-1	TRBD1	ASSSWARDREAF
TRBV19	TRBJ1-5	-	ASSTASNQPQH
TRBV30	TRBJ1-2	-	AWSGGPGYT
TRBV12-3/TRBV12-4	TRBJ1-2	TRBD1	ASRDAGTGYGYT
TRBV7-3	TRBJ1-6	-	ASSLLGRNNSPLH
TRBV2	TRBJ1-2	-	ASSPPGKGSYT
TRBV6-2/TRBV6-3	TRBJ1-5	-	ASKGEGLGYSNQPQH
TRBV15	TRBJ1-5	TRBD1	ATSLQGAINQPQH